The 3 T cell receptor beta chains given below trace back to one sample, sequenced in a study of circulating and synovial CD4+ cells in juvenile arthritis. Here immunoSEQ multiplex PCR was the method, and the copy in TCRdb shows in-frame clones only, minus some. The sample holds 30,000 or so clones; more than 90% are singletons and the top ten take around 0.63%. The sequenced sample consisted of CD4+ T cells from blood. All receptors derive from a human donor with juvenile idiopathic arthritis.

The V and J genes are TRBV4-1 and TRBJ1-5; 10 nucleotides match TRBD1. V lost 4 bases to trimming and J lost 7 bases; unmatched junction nucleotides: 7. CDR3 size: 15 residues. Per germline, CDR1 MGHRA and CDR2 YSYEKL. This CDR3 reads CASSPLTGGRQPQHF. Here the CDR3 DNA reads TGCGCCAGCAGCCCCCTGACAGGGGGCAGGCAGCCCCAGCATTTT.

This clone appeared a single time. This sequence joins TRBV1 and TRBJ1-3; no DNA check was done on the table's D call, TRBD1. TRBV1 is described as a pseudogene. This CDR3 comprises 21 residues. DNA for the CDR3: TGCACCAGCAGCCAAGCGCCTGGGGCCTCGGCAGGGGACCTCTCTGGAAACACCATATATTTT. Translation: CTSSQAPGASAGDLSGNTIYF.

This chain joins TRBV5-4 and TRBJ2-2; no firm D call. CDR3 length equals 15 residues. CDR1 is SGHNT and CDR2 is YYREEE in the germline V gene (reference sequence). The ends were cut back, 3 bases at V and 2 bases at J, with 11 bases in the middle. CDR3 residues: CASSSMQANTGELFF. The CDR3 coding sequence is TGTGCCAGCAGCTCTATGCAGGCCAACACCGGGGAGCTGTTTTTT.